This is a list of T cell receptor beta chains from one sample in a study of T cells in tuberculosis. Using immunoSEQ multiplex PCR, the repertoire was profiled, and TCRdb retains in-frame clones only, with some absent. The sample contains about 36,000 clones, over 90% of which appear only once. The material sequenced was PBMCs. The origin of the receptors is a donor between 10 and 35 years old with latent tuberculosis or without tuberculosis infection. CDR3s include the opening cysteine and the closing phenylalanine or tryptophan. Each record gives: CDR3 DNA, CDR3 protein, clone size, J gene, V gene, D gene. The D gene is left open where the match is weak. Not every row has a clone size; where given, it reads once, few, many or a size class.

DNA: TGTGCCAGCAGTGCCGATTTTCGGGGGGTCTACTACGAGCAGTACTTC
CDR3: CASSADFRGVYYEQYF
size: -
J: TRBJ2-7
V: TRBV6-4
D: TRBD2

DNA: TGTGCCAGCAGTTTTGGTCAGGGGAGCTCCTACGAGCAGTACTTC
CDR3: CASSFGQGSSYEQYF
size: -
J: TRBJ2-7
V: TRBV27
D: -

DNA: TGTGCCAGCAGCTCCCAGGACAGGGGGCGAGGCTACACCTTC
CDR3: CASSSQDRGRGYTF
size: -
J: TRBJ1-2
V: TRBV7-8
D: TRBD1

DNA: TGTGCCAGCAGCTTGACGAGATTTGGAAAACTGTTTTTT
CDR3: CASSLTRFGKLFF
size: -
J: TRBJ1-4
V: TRBV5-4
D: -

DNA: TGTGCCAGCAGTTACTCGAGTTCACCCCTCCACTTT
CDR3: CASSYSSSPLHF
size: -
J: TRBJ1-6
V: TRBV6-5
D: -

DNA: TGTGCCAGCAGCGTAGTCGAGGTTACGGGTGAAAAACTGTTTTTT
CDR3: CASSVVEVTGEKLFF
size: -
J: TRBJ1-4
V: TRBV9
D: -

DNA: TGCGCCAGCAGCTTAGGGGTAAATCAGCCCCAGCATTTT
CDR3: CASSLGVNQPQHF
size: -
J: TRBJ1-5
V: TRBV5-1
D: -

DNA: TGTGCCTGGAGTGATGGACAGGGGGCTAGTGGCTACACCTTC
CDR3: CAWSDGQGASGYTF
size: -
J: TRBJ1-2
V: TRBV30
D: TRBD1

DNA: TGTGCCAGCAGGGAACCCTCCGGCAGGCGTCACAATCAGCCCCAGCATTTT
CDR3: CASREPSGRRHNQPQHF
size: -
J: TRBJ1-5
V: TRBV6-1
D: -

DNA: TGTGCCAGCAGCTCATCCGGGACAGGGGGCTCTGAAGCTTTCTTT
CDR3: CASSSSGTGGSEAFF
size: -
J: TRBJ1-1
V: TRBV7-2
D: TRBD1

DNA: TGTGCCAGCAGCTCCCAGTGGACAGGAGCAGGGGTGTCGGCTTTCTTT
CDR3: CASSSQWTGAGVSAFF
size: -
J: TRBJ1-1
V: TRBV11-2
D: TRBD1

DNA: TGTGCCAGCAGTACCGGGACAGAGTACGAGCAGTACTTC
CDR3: CASSTGTEYEQYF
size: -
J: TRBJ2-7
V: TRBV7-2
D: TRBD1

DNA: TGCGCCAGCAGTTCGCTTCGGGGGGAAATTTACGAGCAGTACTTC
CDR3: CASSSLRGEIYEQYF
size: once
J: TRBJ2-7
V: TRBV5-1
D: TRBD2

DNA: TGTGCCAGCAGCGACCGACAGACACTGAACACTGAAGCTTTCTTT
CDR3: CASSDRQTLNTEAFF
size: once
J: TRBJ1-1
V: TRBV7-8
D: -

DNA: TGTGCCAGTAGTCAACAGGGGGCGCGATACGAGCAGTACTTC
CDR3: CASSQQGARYEQYF
size: -
J: TRBJ2-7
V: TRBV19
D: TRBD1

DNA: TGTGCCAGCAGTTACACCCGACAGACCCATGGCTACACCTTC
CDR3: CASSYTRQTHGYTF
size: -
J: TRBJ1-2
V: TRBV6-5
D: -

DNA: TGTGCCAGCAGCAACTCCGGTATGGTGGTTTCCTACGAGCAGTACTTC
CDR3: CASSNSGMVVSYEQYF
size: -
J: TRBJ2-7
V: TRBV6-6
D: -

DNA: TGTGCCATAGAAGCGGGGGGGCGATTCGGTTACAATGAGCAGTTCTTC
CDR3: CAIEAGGRFGYNEQFF
size: -
J: TRBJ2-1
V: TRBV25-1
D: TRBD2

DNA: TGCGCCAGCAGCTTCCCGGGACAGGGCTACGAGCAGTACTTC
CDR3: CASSFPGQGYEQYF
size: -
J: TRBJ2-7
V: TRBV5-1
D: TRBD1

DNA: TGTGCCAGCAGCTTGGGGACAGGCAGCGAGCAGTTCTTC
CDR3: CASSLGTGSEQFF
size: -
J: TRBJ2-1
V: TRBV11-3
D: TRBD1

DNA: TGTGCCAGCAGTGAGGTTGCGCGGGACAGGGTAGGGGGTAAACTGTTTTTT
CDR3: CASSEVARDRVGGKLFF
size: -
J: TRBJ1-4
V: TRBV2
D: TRBD1

DNA: TGTGCCAGCAGCTTAGAAGACAGCCCCCTCACCGGGGAGCTGTTTTTT
CDR3: CASSLEDSPLTGELFF
size: -
J: TRBJ2-2
V: TRBV7-3
D: -

DNA: TGCGCCAGCAGCTTGGCCCAGGGGATGGCTGAGCAGTTCTTC
CDR3: CASSLAQGMAEQFF
size: -
J: TRBJ2-1
V: TRBV5-1
D: -

DNA: TGTGCCAGCAGCTTAGAGGACTCCGGGGGAAAGCAGTTCTTC
CDR3: CASSLEDSGGKQFF
size: -
J: TRBJ2-1
V: TRBV7-6
D: -

DNA: TGTGCCAGCAGTGACAACAGGGGCAATTCACCCCTCCACTTT
CDR3: CASSDNRGNSPLHF
size: once
J: TRBJ1-6
V: TRBV6-4
D: TRBD1

DNA: TGTGCCAGCAGCTTAGCGGCAGGGGGCGTGACTGGCTACACCTTC
CDR3: CASSLAAGGVTGYTF
size: -
J: TRBJ1-2
V: TRBV7-2
D: TRBD1

DNA: TGTGCCAGTAGTTCGGGGGTAGTCGGCGGGAGAGGCTACACCTTC
CDR3: CASSSGVVGGRGYTF
size: -
J: TRBJ1-2
V: TRBV19
D: -

DNA: TGTGCCACCAGCAGAGAGAGCGCAGGGGACAATGAGCAGTTCTTC
CDR3: CATSRESAGDNEQFF
size: -
J: TRBJ2-1
V: TRBV15
D: -

DNA: TGTGCCAGCACCCTTCCGGACAGGGGCAGGAACACTGAAGCTTTCTTT
CDR3: CASTLPDRGRNTEAFF
size: -
J: TRBJ1-1
V: TRBV2
D: TRBD1

DNA: TGCGCCAGCAGCTTGGAGGGACAGGGATACACTGAAGCTTTCTTT
CDR3: CASSLEGQGYTEAFF
size: -
J: TRBJ1-1
V: TRBV5-1
D: TRBD1

DNA: TGTGTCAGAAGCCCCTGCACAGATACGCAGTATTTT
CDR3: CVRSPCTDTQYF
size: -
J: TRBJ2-3
V: TRBV7-5
D: -

DNA: TGTGCCAGCAGTTACAAGGCGACACCTCCCTCCTACGAGCAGTACTTC
CDR3: CASSYKATPPSYEQYF
size: -
J: TRBJ2-7
V: TRBV6-6
D: -

DNA: TGCGCCAGCAGCCAAGGACAGATGAACACTGAAGCTTTCTTT
CDR3: CASSQGQMNTEAFF
size: -
J: TRBJ1-1
V: TRBV4-1
D: -

DNA: TGTGCCAGCAGTGGACCCACAGGGAACACCGGGGAGCTGTTTTTT
CDR3: CASSGPTGNTGELFF
size: -
J: TRBJ2-2
V: TRBV25-1
D: -

DNA: TGTGCCAGCAGTGAACTTCGTTACGAGCAGTACTTC
CDR3: CASSELRYEQYF
size: -
J: TRBJ2-7
V: TRBV6-1
D: -

DNA: TGCGCCAGCAGCCAGGATCACAGGGCGGAAAAACTGTTTTTT
CDR3: CASSQDHRAEKLFF
size: -
J: TRBJ1-4
V: TRBV4-1
D: -

DNA: TGTGCCAGCAGTCCCGGGATTACCTATGGCTACACCTTC
CDR3: CASSPGITYGYTF
size: -
J: TRBJ1-2
V: TRBV6-5
D: -

DNA: TGCGCCAGCAGCCAGAGCACTAGCGGGGGCTACGAGCAGTACTTC
CDR3: CASSQSTSGGYEQYF
size: -
J: TRBJ2-7
V: TRBV4-3
D: TRBD2

DNA: TGTGCCAGCAGCGGGCAGGGCAGGGCCGCCCAGCATTTT
CDR3: CASSGQGRAAQHF
size: -
J: TRBJ1-5
V: TRBV11-2
D: -

DNA: TGTGCCAGCAGTGAACAGGGGGCCTCCTATAATTCACCCCTCCACTTT
CDR3: CASSEQGASYNSPLHF
size: -
J: TRBJ1-6
V: TRBV6-1
D: TRBD1

DNA: TGTGCGCCCCCTAAGGGACACCTTAACTATGGCTACACCTTC
CDR3: CAPPKGHLNYGYTF
size: -
J: TRBJ1-2
V: TRBV6-6
D: -

DNA: TGTGCCAGCACCCAAGGCGGACAGTCTAGCACAGATACGCAGTATTTT
CDR3: CASTQGGQSSTDTQYF
size: -
J: TRBJ2-3
V: TRBV9
D: -

DNA: TGTGCCATAGCCACACCTGGAAACACCATATATTTT
CDR3: CAIATPGNTIYF
size: -
J: TRBJ1-3
V: TRBV9
D: -

DNA: TGTGCCAGCCGAAGGACAGGGTGGGGCGAGCAGTACTTC
CDR3: CASRRTGWGEQYF
size: -
J: TRBJ2-7
V: TRBV5-4
D: TRBD1

DNA: TGCGCCAGCAGCCCCGGGACAGAGCGTACCAATGAGCAGTTCTTC
CDR3: CASSPGTERTNEQFF
size: -
J: TRBJ2-1
V: TRBV5-1
D: TRBD1

DNA: TGTGCCAGCAGCGACACTAGCGGGGGACACAATGAGCAGTTCTTC
CDR3: CASSDTSGGHNEQFF
size: few
J: TRBJ2-1
V: TRBV6-1
D: TRBD2

DNA: TGCAGCGCAACCGGGACAGAGTCCTACGAGCAGTACTTC
CDR3: CSATGTESYEQYF
size: -
J: TRBJ2-7
V: TRBV29-1
D: TRBD1

DNA: TGCGCCAGCAGCCCCTTAGCGGGGCGGACCACAGATACGCAGTATTTT
CDR3: CASSPLAGRTTDTQYF
size: few
J: TRBJ2-3
V: TRBV5-1
D: TRBD2